Each of the 25 T cell receptor beta chains below was sequenced from the same sample in a study of identical twins. Each CDR3 protein is one row after TCRdb ran MiXCR on the 5' RACE reads. The sample contains 550,000 to 800,000 distinct CDR3 sequences, around 7.4% of which appear only once. These data also featured in a second study, about yellow fever vaccine responses in identical twins.

The sequenced sample was PBMCs. Receptor source: a woman aged 18-29 years in good health.

This clonotype has a handful of counts. The chain employs TRBV12-3 or TRBV12-4 and TRBJ2-7; tentative D call: TRBD1 (6 bases). The germline V and J ends were trimmed by 5 bases and 1 base, with 9 bases remaining between them. The CDR3 loop spans 13 amino acids. The CDR3: CASSNRESYEQYF. As DNA, the CDR3 is TGTGCCAGCAGTAACAGGGAATCCTACGAGCAGTACTTC.

This clonotype was seen ten or more times. The chain employs TRBV12-3 or TRBV12-4 and TRBJ1-2; D is possibly TRBD1 (5 bases). Trimming removed 0 bases at V and 4 bases at J, with 9 bases between. The CDR3 totals 14 residues. The CDR3 DNA follows: TGTGCCAGCAGTTTAGCGCCAGGGATCTATGGCTACACCTTC. Encoded protein: CASSLAPGIYGYTF.

In its sample, this clonotype was seen many times. This sequence joins TRBV18 and TRBJ2-5; TRBD1 might be the D (6 bases). V lost 0 bases and J lost 4, with 15 bases in between. Germline CDR1 is KGHSH and CDR2 is LQKENI. The CDR3 covers 16 residues. The CDR3 DNA reads as TGTGCCAGCTCACCACCCATAGGGGGTGGCGTAGAGACCCAGTACTTC. It specifies CASSPPIGGGVETQYF.

On this clonotype: A much larger clonotype is one base distant, so this may be a read error. The rearrangement joins TRBV27 to TRBJ2-1; D perhaps matches TRBD2 (5 bases). The CDR3 has 14 residues. Trimming left V 4 bases short and J 0 bases short, with 7 bases between. Germline CDR1 reads MNHEY; CDR2 reads SMNVEV (reference sequence). CDR3 coding DNA: TGTGCCAGCAGTTGGGAGAGCTCCTACAATGAGCAGTTCTTC. Translating gives CASSWESSYNEQFF.

This clonotype has only a few counts. The chain uses TRBV7-2 and TRBJ2-1; D call uncertain. Trimming took off 1 base at V and 11 bases at J, with 12 bases between the two ends. The CDR3 has 13 amino acids. Germline assignment: CDR1 SGHTA and CDR2 FQGNSA. CDR3 amino acids: CASSLGALLQQFF. DNA of the CDR3: TGTGCCAGCAGCTTAGGTGCTCTTTTGCAGCAGTTCTTC. The whole variable domain, remainder taken from reference TRBV7-2 and TRBJ2-1, is GAGVSQSPSNKVTEKGKDVELRCDPISGHTALYWYRQSLGQGLEFLIYFQGNSAPDKSGLPSDRFSAERTGGSVSTLTIQRTQQEDSAVYLCASSLGALLQQFFGPGTRLTVL.

This clonotype was seen more than once but under ten times. The rearrangement joins TRBV15 to TRBJ2-3, with TRBD2 matching over 8 bases. The CDR3 runs 15 residues. CDR1 and CDR2 (germline): LNHNV, YYDKDF (reference sequence). V was pared by 5 bases and J by 4 bases, with 8 bases of the junction left unmatched. CDR3 coding DNA: TGTGCCACCAGCCGTTCAGCGGGAGCCCCAGATACGCAGTATTTT. Its protein is CATSRSAGAPDTQYF.

The chain employs TRBV21-1 and TRBJ2-1; the D segment call TRBD2 is taken from the table without a DNA check. TRBV21-1 is given as a pseudogene. The CDR3 length is 21 residues. Written as DNA, the CDR3 is TGTGCCAGCCCCCTGTTCCCCGGACTAGCGGGAGAGGGCCTATCCGACAATGAGCAGTTCTTC. Translating gives CASPLFPGLAGEGLSDNEQFF.

J is TRBJ1-2 and V is TRBV27; D gene unclear. This CDR3 has 13 residues. Trimming shortened V by 5 bases and J by 4 bases, and 11 bases separated the two germline ends. Germline values: CDR1 MNHEY, CDR2 SMNVEV (reference sequence). The CDR3 is CASSPTSLYGYTF. DNA for the CDR3: TGTGCCAGCAGTCCTACATCGCTCTATGGCTACACCTTC.

The rearrangement uses TRBV12-3 or TRBV12-4 and TRBJ2-2; the match to TRBD2 covers 7 bases. With 6 bases clipped from V and 1 base from J, the junction kept 14 bases outside the gene matches. This CDR3 spans 18 amino acids. The CDR3 spells CASRALRGLAENTGELFF. The DNA of the CDR3 is TGTGCCAGCAGAGCCCTCCGTGGGCTAGCGGAGAACACCGGGGAGCTGTTTTTT.

This clonotype was counted between two and nine times. This chain joins TRBV28 and TRBJ2-1, with 11 bases matching TRBD1. The CDR3 loop spans 16 amino acids. The ends lost 3 bases at V and 7 bases at J; junction bases unmatched: 8. In germline, CDR1 is MDHEN, CDR2 SYDVKM. The CDR3 bases are TGTGCCAGCAGTTTGGTGGGACAGGGGGTGTTAAATGAGCAGTTCTTC. It yields the protein CASSLVGQGVLNEQFF. The full variable domain, its missing parts supplied by reference TRBV28 and TRBJ2-1, is DVKVTQSSRYLVKRTGEKVFLECVQDMDHENMFWYRQDPGLGLRLIYFSYDVKMKEKGDIPEGYSVSREKKERFSLILESASTNQTSMYLCASSLVGQGVLNEQFFGPGTRLTVL.

The rearrangement joins TRBV12-3 or TRBV12-4 to TRBJ2-5, with D possibly being TRBD2 (6 bases). The CDR3 runs 13 residues. Trimming took off 3 bases at V and 7 bases at J, with 12 bases between the two ends. The chain's CDR3 is CASSFSGRGTQYF. CDR3 DNA sequence: TGTGCCAGCAGTTTTAGTGGGCGGGGGACCCAGTACTTC.

This clonotype was found many times. The chain combines TRBV12-3 or TRBV12-4 with TRBJ2-3, with D tentatively TRBD1 or TRBD2 (6 bases each). The CDR3 runs 15 residues. Trimming took off 4 bases at V and 1 base at J, with 12 bases between the two ends. In nucleotides, the CDR3 is TGTGCCAGCAGTTCGGGGGCGCCGGGCACAGATACGCAGTATTTT. This sequence encodes CASSSGAPGTDTQYF.

This clonotype was detected a few times. This chain connects TRBV12-3 or TRBV12-4 to TRBJ2-2; the D is unclear. The CDR3 consists of 14 residues. Trimming took 3 bases from V and 2 from J, leaving 7 bases between them. The CDR3 is CASSFRFNTGELFF. CDR3 nucleotides: TGTGCCAGCAGTTTTAGGTTCAACACCGGGGAGCTGTTTTTT.

The chain couples TRBV6-5 to TRBJ2-5, with 13 bases fitting TRBD2. From germline, CDR1 is MNHEY and CDR2 SVGAGI. This CDR3 is built from 16 residues. J lost 3 bases, V lost 2 bases, and 3 bases had no gene match. The CDR3 protein is CASSYTGTSGEETQYF. CDR3 coding DNA: TGTGCCAGCAGTTACACCGGGACTAGCGGGGAAGAGACCCAGTACTTC.

With respect to this clonotype: This clone may be a read error of a much larger clone one base away. The chain couples TRBV29-1 to TRBJ1-2, with TRBD1 matching 7 bases. CDR1 is SQVTM and CDR2 is ANQGSEA in the germline V gene. The CDR3 length is 16 residues. V was pared by 4 bases and J by 3 bases, with 14 bases of the junction left unmatched. The CDR3: CSVAGEQGITYYGYTF. The CDR3 nucleotides are TGCAGCGTTGCCGGGGAACAGGGGATCACATACTATGGCTACACCTTC.

The sample holds many counts of this clonotype. This chain links TRBV10-3 with TRBJ1-6; a weak D match, TRBD1 (6 bases). V was shortened by 0 bases and J by 7 bases, with 7 bases between the two germline ends. The germline gives CDR1 ENHRY, CDR2 SYGVKD. The CDR3 spans 14 residues. The CDR3 spells CAISESTGNSPLHF. CDR3 coding DNA: TGTGCCATCAGTGAGTCAACAGGGAATTCACCCCTCCACTTT.

This clonotype came up many times. V and J are TRBV12-3 or TRBV12-4 and TRBJ2-7; D uncertain. This CDR3 has 13 amino acids. Between the trimmed V and J ends, which lost 6 bases and 2 bases, there was a span of 11 bases. The CDR3 bases are TGTGCCAGCAGCAAAGGAGACGCCTACGAGCAGTACGTC. Amino acids: CASSKGDAYEQYV.

V and J are TRBV21-1 and TRBJ1-2; TRBD1, the table's D call, lacks a check against the DNA. TRBV21-1 is a pseudogene segment. The CDR3 runs to 14 residues. CDR3 sequence: CASSPWDAVYGYTF. The CDR3 DNA reads TGTGCCAGCAGCCCCTGGGACGCGGTCTATGGCTACACCTTC.

This clonotype was detected a few times. The V and J genes are TRBV6-6 and TRBJ1-5; unclear D gene. Looked up from germline, CDR1 is MNHNY and CDR2 is SVGAGI (reference sequence). CDR3 length equals 13 residues. V was pared by 8 bases and J by 5 bases, with 13 bases between. In DNA form, the CDR3 reads TGTGCCAGCCGCGGGAGCACTGATCAGCCCCAGCATTTT. Translation gives CASRGSTDQPQHF.

This clonotype was observed at least ten times. This sequence joins TRBV4-1 and TRBJ2-2; no reliable D call. This CDR3 is 12 amino acids long. Trimming took 5 bases from V and 7 from J, leaving 8 bases between them. Germline CDR1 and CDR2: MGHRA and YSYEKL. The CDR3 nucleotides read TGCGCCAGCAGCTTCACGGGCGGGGAGCTGTTTTTT. Its protein is CASSFTGGELFF.

The chain uses TRBV7-8 and TRBJ2-2, with 7 bases fitting TRBD2. CDR3 length: 18 residues. Looked up from germline, CDR1 is SGHVS and CDR2 is FQNEAQ. Losses at the gene ends were 5 bases for V and 2 bases for J; bases not matched to a gene: 14. CDR3 DNA: TGTGCCAGCAGCCCCCCCCTGCGGACTAGAAGAAACACCGGGGAGCTGTTTTTT. Its protein product is CASSPPLRTRRNTGELFF.

In this sample, this clonotype turned up a few times. The V and J genes are TRBV7-9 and TRBJ2-7; TRBD2 matches at 9 bases. This CDR3 region has 15 residues. Germline lookup yields CDR1 SEHNR and CDR2 FQNEAQ (reference sequence). V trimming: 6 bases; J trimming: 4 bases; junction bases outside the gene matches: 10. The CDR3 is CASRAGLAEFYEQYF. In DNA, the CDR3 is TGTGCCAGCAGGGCGGGACTAGCCGAGTTTTACGAGCAGTACTTC.

This clonotype was observed at least ten times. This chain connects TRBV7-6 to TRBJ2-7; 8 positions match TRBD2. V gave up 5 bases and J gave up 0 bases; unmatched junction bases: 9. CDR1 and CDR2 from the germline V gene are SGHVS and FNYEAQ. This CDR3 spans 16 amino acids. CDR3 DNA sequence: TGTGCCAGCAGCCAGCAAGCGGGAGTATTCTCCTACGAGCAGTACTTC. It specifies CASSQQAGVFSYEQYF.

There are a few counts of this clonotype. CDR3 sequence reads: CASSRLSGGTYNEQFF. The CDR3 DNA reads TGCGCCAGCAGCAGACTTAGCGGGGGGACCTACAATGAGCAGTTCTTC. This chain connects TRBV5-1 to TRBJ2-1; 10 bases map to TRBD2. Germline V gene data show CDR1 as SGHRS and CDR2 as YFSETQ. J was trimmed by 2 bases and V by 4 bases; bases with no gene match: 6. This CDR3 region has 16 residues.

This clonotype was observed many times. The rearrangement uses TRBV5-1 and TRBJ1-4; the D gene is possibly TRBD1 (5 bases). V dropped 4 bases and J dropped 4 bases, with 11 bases sitting between them. The germline V gene has CDR1 SGHRS and CDR2 YFSETQ. The CDR3 sequence is 14 residues long. CDR3 sequence (DNA): TGCGCCAGCAGCGGTGGGGGATTTAATGAAAAACTGTTTTTT. This codes for CASSGGGFNEKLFF.